This T cell receptor beta chain was captured by sequencing in a study of blood T cells in healthy people across ages. Points on this clonotype: Its antigen is currently unknown.

General study results and limits: Comparison with aged donors showed that long-lived donors had more naive CD4+ cells and higher diversity.

Together with a sample-barcoded 5' primer, a J-beta primer mix was included in a second PCR lasting about 7 to 12 cycles. A 12-random-nucleotide template-switch adaptor tagged each cDNA molecule. TCRdb passed the 5' RACE reads through MiXCR, listing each CDR3 protein once. The sample includes about 940,000 distinct CDR3 sequences, about 44% of them seen just once. V was cut by 7 bases and J by 5 bases, with 12 bases left in between. Germline CDR1 is DFQATT and CDR2 is SNEGSKA (reference sequence). The CDR3 contains 12 residues. The V call is TRBV20-1, the J call TRBJ2-4; possibly TRBD1 for D (5 bases). The sequence was obtained from a man aged 25 to 40 in good health. The sample consisted of blood. CDR3 bases: TGCAGTGGACGGGCAGGGCAAAACATTCAGTACTTC. Protein product: CSGRAGQNIQYF.